This paragraph covers one T cell receptor beta chain sequence. This record comes from a study of graft-versus-host responses after intestinal transplantation. At the level of the study: Transplants given to recipients were multivisceral, liver-intestinal, or isolated intestinal. Anti-thymocyte globulin induction, then tacrolimus and steroids for two to four years, went to all recipients.

This CDR3 contains 17 residues. Per the germline V gene, CDR1 is SGHDT and CDR2 is YYEEEE. Trimming took off 1 base at V and 3 bases at J, with 16 bases between the two ends. Here immunoSEQ multiplex PCR was the method, and the copy in TCRdb shows in-frame clones only, minus some. In the table there are tens of thousands of clones, around 90% of which are singletons. This material consisted of PBMCs, taken 26 days after transplant. This clonotype originated in a human patient who received an intestinal transplant, so some T cells may come from the graft donor. This chain links TRBV5-6 with TRBJ1-4; TRBD1 is a possible D gene (6 bases). The CDR3 nucleotides are TGTGCCAGCAGCTTGACACAGGGTTTATCGGCTAATGAAAAACTGTTTTTT. Protein sequence: CASSLTQGLSANEKLFF. The full variable domain, completed using reference TRBV5-6 and TRBJ1-4, is DAGVTQSPTHLIKTRGQQVTLRCSPKSGHDTVSWYQQALGQGPQFIFQYYEEEERQRGNFPDRFSGHQFPNYSSELNVNALLLGDSALYLCASSLTQGLSANEKLFFGSGTQLSVL.